This T cell receptor (beta chain) comes out of a study of cytomegalovirus exposure and HLA in healthy donors. Overall study findings and caveats: A later analysis reported that several of the most significant clusters appeared to be linked to common viral pathogens, among them Epstein-Barr virus.

Concerning this clone: Its antigen is unknown.

PCR involved 60 Vbeta and 13 Jbeta primers. As originally analysed: Roughly 11 million shared chains were among the 65 million to 85 million unique TCR beta chains that a later analysis counted. Produced via immunoSEQ multiplex PCR; TCRdb's table is partial and in-frame only. That table supplies the V and J calls and clone size; D and trimming were determined from the DNA. Found here are 95,000 to 150,000 clones, around 80% of them singletons; the top ten hold less than 0.25%. CDR1 and CDR2 from the germline V gene are MRHNA and SNTAGT. V was clipped by 3 bases and J by 2 bases; unmatched bases: 2. The CDR3 is made up of 15 amino acids.

The sample comprised PBMCs. The gene calls are TRBV6-4 and TRBJ2-3; TRBD2 matches at 10 bases. This TCR was sampled from a man aged 50-60 years in good health and CMV-seronegative. CDR3 DNA: TGTGCCAGCAGTGAAAGCGGGGGGGCCACAGATACGCAGTATTTT. Its protein product is CASSESGGATDTQYF.